The next 22 T cell receptor beta chains were all read from a single sample in a study of CD8 T cells in Susac syndrome. An amount of RNA that ranged from about 0.45 to 1 ug was reverse transcribed with random hexamers. TCRdb reprocessed the immunoSEQ multiplex PCR reads with MiXCR, giving one entry per CDR3 protein. This table has roughly 80,000 distinct CDR3 sequences, approximately 94% appearing once. The specimen was CD4+ T cells from PBMCs. Receptors originate from a human donor with Susac syndrome.

CDR3 DNA: TGTGCCAGCAGTGAGGGGACAGTAGTCATCAACACCATATATTTT. Protein product: CASSEGTVVINTIYF. The V call is TRBV6-1, the J call TRBJ1-3; 7 positions match TRBD1. CDR1 is MNHNS and CDR2 is SASEGT in the germline V gene. This CDR3 contains 15 residues. J lost 7 bases, V lost 3 bases, and 9 bases had no gene match.

This chain joins TRBV15 and TRBJ1-3; D unresolved. V dropped 4 bases and J dropped 4 bases, with 11 bases sitting between them. Per the germline V gene, CDR1 is LNHNV and CDR2 is YYDKDF (reference sequence). This CDR3 contains 14 residues. Here the CDR3 DNA reads TGTGCCACCAGCAACCGGGCTGAGGGAAACACCATATATTTT. Protein: CATSNRAEGNTIYF.

This chain joins TRBV12-3 or TRBV12-4 and TRBJ1-5; 9 positions agree with TRBD1. The CDR3 is made up of 14 amino acids. J gave up 6 bases and V 5 bases, and 5 bases lay outside the gene matches. The CDR3, as DNA: TGTGCCAGCAGTCGGGACAGGGAGTTTCAGCCCCAGCATTTT. Protein: CASSRDREFQPQHF.

The CDR3 DNA reads TGTGCCACCAGCAAGCCCCCGGGTGAGGAGCAGTACTTC. Translation gives CATSKPPGEEQYF. The chain joins TRBV24-1 to TRBJ2-7; D unclear. Germline loops: CDR1 KGHDR, CDR2 SFDVKD. The length of the CDR3 is 13 residues. Trimming pared 7 bases from V and 7 bases from J, leaving 16 bases between.

The chain has TRBV20-1 and TRBJ1-5, with 9 bases lining up with TRBD1. Trimming at V came to 6 bases and at J to 6 bases, leaving 9 bases not matched to a gene. The CDR3 sequence is 14 residues long. Looked up from germline, CDR1 is DFQATT and CDR2 is SNEGSKA (reference sequence). The chain's CDR3 is CSAAGTGNLQPQHF. CDR3 nucleotides: TGCAGTGCCGCCGGGACAGGGAATCTTCAGCCCCAGCATTTT.

The V call is TRBV11-2, the J call TRBJ2-2, with 8 nucleotides matching TRBD2. The V segment lost 5 bases and the J segment 7 bases; nucleotides outside the gene matches: 12. The CDR3 length is 16 residues. Germline V lookup: CDR1 SGHAT, CDR2 FQNNGV. CDR3 sequence reads: CASSPIAGHGNGELFF. The CDR3 DNA is TGTGCCAGCAGCCCTATAGCGGGGCACGGGAACGGGGAGCTGTTTTTT.

V gene TRBV5-1 combines with J gene TRBJ1-2; D gene ambiguous. The V gene lost 4 bases and the J gene lost 4 bases, with 8 bases spanning the gap. CDR3 size: 12 residues. Germline values: CDR1 SGHRS, CDR2 YFSETQ. The CDR3 region has the DNA TGCGCCAGCAGCCCCCAAGCCTATGGCTACACCTTC. Encoded protein: CASSPQAYGYTF.

The CDR3, as DNA: TGCAGTGCTAGAGGGCGGCTTAATCAGCCCCAGCATTTT. It is translated as CSARGRLNQPQHF. This sequence joins TRBV20-1 and TRBJ1-5, with no clear D. The V and J ends lost 1 base and 4 bases respectively, with 8 bases between them. CDR1 DFQATT and CDR2 SNEGSKA come from the germline V gene (reference sequence). The CDR3 runs 13 residues.

V and J are TRBV18 and TRBJ2-7, with D tentatively TRBD2 (6 bases). Germline CDR1 reads KGHSH; CDR2 reads LQKENI. V shed 2 bases and J shed 3 bases, with 14 bases lying between them. The CDR3 is made up of 15 amino acids. The CDR3 sequence is CASSPSVGEDYEQYF. The CDR3 DNA is TGTGCCAGCTCACCATCAGTAGGGGAGGACTACGAGCAGTACTTC.

The chain has TRBV5-5 and TRBJ2-7, with a weak D call TRBD1 (6 bases). CDR1 is SGHKS and CDR2 is YYEKEE in the germline V gene (reference sequence). The CDR3 loop spans 15 amino acids. Trimming cost V 4 bases and J 2 bases, with 16 bases left between them. Here the CDR3 DNA reads TGTGCCAGCAGCCTAGGGGGAATGGTTGCCTACGAGCAGTACTTC. Amino acid sequence: CASSLGGMVAYEQYF.

V and J are TRBV30 and TRBJ1-1, with 9 bases aligning to TRBD1. Unmatched junction bases numbered 1, after V lost 8 bases and J lost 3 bases. This CDR3 comprises 11 residues. The germline CDR1 and CDR2 sequences are GTSNPN and SVGIG (reference sequence). CDR3 amino acids: CAGTGYTEAFF. In nucleotides, the CDR3 is TGTGCCGGGACAGGGTACACTGAAGCTTTCTTT. Full variable domain (remainder filled in from reference TRBV30 and TRBJ1-1): SQTIHQWPATLVQPVGSPLSLECTVEGTSNPNLYWYRQAAGRGLQLLFYSVGIGQISSEVPQNLSASRPQDRQFILSSKKLLLSDSGFYLCAGTGYTEAFFGQGTRLTVV.

The chain joins TRBV12-3 or TRBV12-4 to TRBJ2-7; D is undetermined. The CDR3 extends over 11 amino acids. V lost 2 bases, J lost 5 bases, and 4 bases lay in between. CDR3 loop: CASSLFHEQYF. CDR3 nucleotides: TGTGCCAGCAGTTTATTCCACGAGCAGTACTTC.

This clonotype was counted between two and nine times. V gene TRBV18 combines with J gene TRBJ2-7, with TRBD1 matching over 7 bases. The CDR3 sequence is 13 residues long. In germline, CDR1 is KGHSH, CDR2 LQKENI. V lost 5 bases, J lost 3 bases, and 4 bases stayed unmatched. The CDR3 coding sequence is TGTGCCAGCTCAAGGGGACAGAGCTACGAGCAGTACTTC. Encoded protein: CASSRGQSYEQYF.

The chain recombines TRBV5-4 with TRBJ1-2; 7 positions match TRBD1. This CDR3 contains 15 residues. J lost 2 bases, V lost 7 bases, and 11 bases had no gene match. Germline V gene lookup returns CDR1 SGHNT and CDR2 YYREEE (reference sequence). The CDR3 protein is CASFLGGTENYGYTF. DNA of the CDR3: TGTGCCAGCTTCCTAGGCGGGACAGAGAACTATGGCTACACCTTC. The full variable domain, in which reference TRBV5-4 and TRBJ1-2 provide the parts outside the CDR3, is ETGVTQSPTHLIKTRGQQVTLRCSSQSGHNTVSWYQQALGQGPQFIFQYYREEENGRGNFPPRFSGLQFPNYSSELNVNALELDDSALYLCASFLGGTENYGYTFGSGTRLTVV.

The J gene is TRBJ2-1, the V gene TRBV21-1; TRBD2 is the table's D call, not checked against the DNA. TRBV21-1 is marked as a pseudogene. The CDR3 contains 18 residues. For the CDR3, the DNA is TGTGCCAGCAGCAAAAACGAGGGGACTAGAGGCTCCTACAATGAGCAGTTCTTC. It yields the protein CASSKNEGTRGSYNEQFF.

The CDR3 reads CASSSYRTDTQYF. DNA for the CDR3: TGTGCCAGCAGCTCCTACAGAACAGATACGCAGTATTTT. V and J are TRBV7-3 and TRBJ2-3, with D uncertain. The germline V gene encodes CDR1 SGHTA and CDR2 FQGTGA. This CDR3 is 13 amino acids long. Trimming removed 4 bases at V and 3 bases at J, with 8 bases between.

This chain uses TRBV2 with TRBJ2-4, with D unresolved. Deletions cut 7 bases from V and 0 bases from J, with 7 bases between. The germline gives CDR1 SNHLY, CDR2 FYNNEI. This CDR3 region has 13 residues. The CDR3 nucleotides are TGTGCCAGCAATACAGTAGCCAAAAACATTCAGTACTTC. It encodes CASNTVAKNIQYF.

The chain has TRBV11-2 and TRBJ2-1, with 7 nucleotides matching TRBD2. Germline-derived CDR1 and CDR2 are SGHAT and FQNNGV. The CDR3 spans 15 residues. Trimming took 5 bases from V and 5 from J; bases not matched to a gene: 9. The CDR3 region has the DNA TGTGCCAGCAGCCCCAGCGGGACTGCTGACAATGAGCAGTTCTTC. Translation: CASSPSGTADNEQFF.

The rearrangement links TRBV29-1 to TRBJ1-4; D unresolved. Per germline, CDR1 SQVTM and CDR2 ANQGSEA. V lost 5 bases and J 0 bases, leaving 10 bases between the germline ends. The CDR3 spans 14 residues. The CDR3 DNA follows: TGCAGCGTTTGTAGGACTGCAACTAATGAAAAACTGTTTTTT. Amino acids: CSVCRTATNEKLFF.

The chain carries TRBV20-1 and TRBJ1-1, with D possibly TRBD1 on 5 matching bases. CDR1 is DFQATT, CDR2 SNEGSKA, per germline (reference sequence). V gave up 6 bases and J gave up 8 bases, with 16 bases separating them. CDR3 length: 12 amino acids. The CDR3 nucleotides are TGCAGTGCAGGGAGGGGTCGATACGAAGCTTTCTTT. It translates to CSAGRGRYEAFF.

CDR3 residues: CASSQFLRLASTDTQYF. CDR3 bases: TGTGCCAGCAGCCAGTTCTTAAGGCTAGCTAGCACAGATACGCAGTATTTT. The V and J genes are TRBV4-2 and TRBJ2-3; a weak D match, TRBD2 (5 bases). This CDR3 has 17 residues. V was pared by 3 bases and J by 0 bases, with 16 bases between. CDR1 and CDR2 (germline): LGHNA, YNFKEQ.

This clonotype showed up just once. The V gene is TRBV5-1, the J gene TRBJ2-1; D gene unclear. CDR3 length: 14 residues. Trimming shortened V by 4 bases and J by 3 bases, and 11 bases separated the two germline ends. Germline assignment: CDR1 SGHRS and CDR2 YFSETQ. This chain's CDR3 is CASSRYSVYNEQFF. The DNA of the CDR3 is TGCGCCAGCAGCCGATATTCGGTCTACAATGAGCAGTTCTTC.